The 29 T cell receptor beta chains presented below share a single source sample, sequenced in a study of T cells in Graves' hyperthyroidism and ophthalmopathy. TCR beta CDR3 regions were amplified from RNA transcripts. The primer set for the first-round RT-PCR of the TCR CDR3 was HTBI. TCRdb processed the multiplex PCR reads anew with MiXCR; each CDR3 protein has one entry. The repertoire holds 500,000 or so distinct CDR3 sequences, with roughly a sixth as singletons. Material: blood. The receptors were gathered from a woman aged 18-30 years with Graves' ophthalmopathy.

This clonotype appeared a few times. V and J are TRBV20-1 and TRBJ2-2; D is unresolved. The length of the CDR3 is 12 residues. From germline, CDR1 is DFQATT and CDR2 SNEGSKA (reference sequence). The germline V and J ends were trimmed by 2 bases and 9 bases, with 10 bases remaining between them. The CDR3 nucleotides read TGCAGTGCTAGAACTACCTCCTGGGAGCTGTTTTTT. Its protein is CSARTTSWELFF.

This clonotype was counted many times. The CDR3 region has the DNA TGTGCCAGCAGCCCTGAGCTAGCGACCTCCTACGAGCAGTACTTC. The encoded protein is CASSPELATSYEQYF. J is TRBJ2-7 and V is TRBV11-2, with TRBD2 as a possible D gene (6 bases). The CDR3 sequence is 15 residues long. V was trimmed by 5 bases and J by 0 bases, leaving 14 bases between them. The germline CDR1 and CDR2 sequences are SGHAT and FQNNGV.

This chain uses TRBV24-1 with TRBJ1-2, with D maybe TRBD1 (5 bases). The CDR3 is 14 amino acids. Trimming pared 2 bases from V and 4 bases from J, leaving 10 bases between. Germline CDR1 reads KGHDR; CDR2 reads SFDVKD. CDR3 nucleotides: TGTGCCACCAGTGATTCGACAGCGACCTATGGCTACACCTTC. Protein product: CATSDSTATYGYTF.

This clonotype was counted many times. The chain links TRBV12-3 or TRBV12-4 to TRBJ2-3; the D is unclear. V lost 6 bases and J lost 2, with 9 bases in between. The length of the CDR3 is 13 residues. The CDR3 reads CASSLTYTDTQYF. CDR3 nucleotide sequence: TGTGCCAGCAGCCTGACTTACACAGATACGCAGTATTTT.

The genes are TRBV4-3 and TRBJ2-3; D remains ambiguous. This CDR3 is 15 amino acids long. The ends were cut back, 0 bases at V and 9 bases at J, with 16 bases in the middle. CDR1 is LGHNA and CDR2 is YSLEER in the germline V gene. CDR3 nucleotide sequence: TGCGCCAGCAGCCAAGATTCGAGTGGTTTTTACACGCAGTATTTT. Residues: CASSQDSSGFYTQYF.

Many counts were recorded for this clonotype. The chain employs TRBV20-1 and TRBJ2-7; TRBD1 agrees at 9 bases. The germline gives CDR1 DFQATT, CDR2 SNEGSKA (reference sequence). The CDR3 extends over 13 amino acids. The J segment lost 5 bases and the V segment lost 3 bases, leaving 5 bases of the junction unmatched. This CDR3 reads CSARPQGAHEQYF. The CDR3 DNA is TGCAGTGCTAGGCCACAGGGGGCCCACGAGCAGTACTTC.

This clonotype was found many times. The gene calls are TRBV6-1 and TRBJ2-1; D is possibly TRBD1 (5 bases). The germline V gene has CDR1 MNHNS and CDR2 SASEGT. The CDR3 is made up of 13 amino acids. Trimming removed 5 bases at V and 6 bases at J, with 11 bases between. CDR3 residues: CASSSDSLNEQFF. CDR3 nucleotide sequence: TGTGCCAGCAGTTCCGACAGTCTCAATGAGCAGTTCTTC.

This clonotype appeared a few times. This chain joins TRBV29-1 and TRBJ1-2, with D unresolved. This CDR3 has 13 residues. Germline values: CDR1 SQVTM, CDR2 ANQGSEA. The V end was cut by 4 bases, the J end by 2 bases, with 11 bases between. Here the CDR3 reads CSVALRENYGYTF. The CDR3 region has the DNA TGCAGCGTTGCCTTAAGAGAGAACTATGGCTACACCTTC.

J is TRBJ1-1 and V is TRBV18; 10 bases agree with TRBD1. Germline values: CDR1 KGHSH, CDR2 LQKENI. This CDR3 comprises 16 residues. Germline trimming cut 1 base from V and 6 bases from J; bases unmatched to any gene: 8. The CDR3: CASSPRVGQGVAEAFF. The CDR3 region has the DNA TGTGCCAGCTCACCACGAGTCGGACAGGGGGTGGCTGAAGCTTTCTTT.

As to this clonotype: Since a much larger clone is just one base distant, this may be a read error. This chain links TRBV27 with TRBJ2-1, with 7 positions matching TRBD1. Germline values: CDR1 MNHEY, CDR2 SMNVEV (reference sequence). The V segment lost 6 bases and the J segment 10 bases; nucleotides outside the gene matches: 15. The CDR3 loop spans 15 amino acids. In DNA, the CDR3 is TGTGCCAGCAGAGCAGGGACAGCGACTCCTCGAGAGCAGTTCTTC. This translates into CASRAGTATPREQFF.

This clonotype came up a few times. DNA for the CDR3: TGTGCCATCAGACGAGGGACGGACTCTGGAAACACCATATATTTT. This encodes CAIRRGTDSGNTIYF. This chain connects TRBV10-3 to TRBJ1-3, with D possibly TRBD1 on 5 matching bases. The CDR3 is made up of 15 amino acids. The germline gives CDR1 ENHRY, CDR2 SYGVKD. Trimming shortened V by 6 bases and J by 0 bases, and 12 bases separated the two germline ends.

This clonotype was recorded at least ten times. The chain has TRBV7-9 and TRBJ2-7, with 8 bases aligning to TRBD1. The CDR3 extends over 14 amino acids. V trimming: 4 bases; J trimming: 4 bases; junction bases outside the gene matches: 6. Germline lookup yields CDR1 SEHNR and CDR2 FQNEAQ (reference sequence). The DNA for the CDR3 is TGTGCCAGCAGCTCAACGGACAGGGAGTACGAGCAGTACTTC. This encodes CASSSTDREYEQYF.

The table lists this clonotype with many counts. The chain joins TRBV11-2 to TRBJ2-3; 9 nucleotides line up with TRBD2. The trim removed 4 bases at V and 4 bases at J, leaving 6 bases unmatched. CDR1 and CDR2 from the germline V gene are SGHAT and FQNNGV. The CDR3 has 15 residues. The CDR3 region has the DNA TGTGCCAGCAGCTCTGCGGGACTAGCTGCAGATACGCAGTATTTT. Amino acid sequence: CASSSAGLAADTQYF.

The rearrangement joins TRBV6-4 to TRBJ2-7, with a weak D call TRBD1 (5 bases). The CDR3 contains 13 residues. Between the trimmed V and J ends, which lost 0 bases and 6 bases, there was a span of 9 bases. Per germline, CDR1 MRHNA and CDR2 SNTAGT. CDR3 sequence (DNA): TGTGCCAGCAGTGACTCGATAGGGGCCGAGCAGTACTTC. Translating it yields CASSDSIGAEQYF.

The gene calls are TRBV28 and TRBJ2-5; 9 nucleotides align to TRBD1. The CDR3 runs 14 residues. Germline values: CDR1 MDHEN, CDR2 SYDVKM. V shed 7 bases, J shed 5 bases, and the junction held 8 bases outside the gene matches. The CDR3, as DNA: TGTGCCAGCATACCGGGACAGGGTACGGAGACCCAGTACTTC. Protein product: CASIPGQGTETQYF.

This clonotype turned up a few times. The chain uses TRBV27 and TRBJ1-2, with TRBD1 identical over 7 bases. The germline gives CDR1 MNHEY, CDR2 SMNVEV (reference sequence). The CDR3 spans 14 residues. Trimming removed 6 bases from V and 4 bases from J; junction bases left unmatched: 8. In DNA form, the CDR3 reads TGTGCCAGCAGAACCCGCGAGGGGGCCTATGGCTACACCTTC. It is translated as CASRTREGAYGYTF.

This clonotype was seen repeatedly, ten times or more. The chain recombines TRBV5-1 with TRBJ2-3; TRBD1 agrees at 12 bases. Germline CDR1 is SGHRS and CDR2 is YFSETQ. The ends lost 4 bases at V and 6 bases at J; junction bases unmatched: 6. The CDR3 extends over 15 amino acids. CDR3 DNA: TGCGCCAGCAGCCGGGACAGGGGGCGAGGGGATACGCAGTATTTT. Protein sequence: CASSRDRGRGDTQYF.

This clonotype was detected a few times. The V gene is TRBV7-9, the J gene TRBJ1-2; possible D gene TRBD1, 6 bases. There are 13 residues in the CDR3. Trimming left V 5 bases short and J 4 bases short, with 11 bases between. The germline CDR1 and CDR2 sequences are SEHNR and FQNEAQ (reference sequence). CDR3 amino acids: CASSEGVTYGYTF. CDR3 coding DNA: TGTGCCAGCAGCGAGGGGGTGACCTATGGCTACACCTTC.

This clonotype was seen ten or more times. The chain combines TRBV3-1 with TRBJ1-2, with D possibly TRBD1 on 5 matching bases. Trimming took 2 bases from V and 8 from J, leaving 12 bases between them. Germline CDR1 reads LGHDT; CDR2 reads YNNKEL (reference sequence). The CDR3 runs 13 residues. The CDR3 here is CASSQREGPGYTF. For the CDR3, the DNA is TGTGCCAGCAGCCAACGTGAGGGGCCGGGCTACACCTTC.

This clonotype was counted many times. The CDR3 coding sequence is TGTGCCATCAGTGAAGCGGCTCCGGGGAATTATGGCTACACCTTC. Protein sequence: CAISEAAPGNYGYTF. The rearrangement links TRBV10-3 to TRBJ1-2, with no clear D. This CDR3 spans 15 amino acids. Trimming left V 3 bases short and J 5 bases short, with 16 bases between. Germline V gene data show CDR1 as ENHRY and CDR2 as SYGVKD.

A few counts support this clonotype. This could be a read error, since a much larger clone is one nucleotide away. The rearrangement joins TRBV7-2 to TRBJ2-1, with 9 bases fitting TRBD2. The CDR3 length is 16 residues. Germline trimming cut 3 bases from V and 9 bases from J; bases unmatched to any gene: 12. Germline V gene data show CDR1 as SGHTA and CDR2 as FQGNSA. CDR3 sequence reads: CASSLNAGGPVTEQFF. CDR3 coding DNA: TGTGCCAGCAGCTTGAATGCGGGAGGGCCGGTCACTGAGCAGTTCTTC.

This clonotype was recorded many times. This chain connects TRBV27 to TRBJ2-5; D is unresolved. Germline values: CDR1 MNHEY, CDR2 SMNVEV (reference sequence). This CDR3 has 14 residues. V was shortened by 3 bases and J by 1 base, with 9 bases between the two germline ends. The CDR3 DNA reads as TGTGCCAGCAGTTTGGAAAGGACCCAAGAGACCCAGTACTTC. Protein product: CASSLERTQETQYF.

This sequence joins TRBV5-1 and TRBJ2-2; D is possibly TRBD2 (7 bases). The CDR3 length is 14 residues. Germline CDR1 reads SGHRS; CDR2 reads YFSETQ. V lost 3 bases and J lost 4, with 10 bases in between. The CDR3 loop reads CASSSGGRTGELFF. DNA for the CDR3: TGCGCCAGCAGCTCGGGGGGCCGCACCGGGGAGCTGTTTTTT.

The sample holds a few counts of this clonotype. This chain uses TRBV6-5 with TRBJ1-6; D unresolved. The CDR3 sequence is 17 residues long. V lost 0 bases and J 2 bases, leaving 11 bases between the germline ends. CDR1 and CDR2 (germline): MNHEY, SVGAGI. CDR3 amino acids: CASSYSALGTYNSPLHF. The CDR3 coding sequence is TGTGCCAGCAGTTACTCAGCCCTCGGGACCTATAATTCACCCCTCCACTTT.

The J gene is TRBJ1-5, the V gene TRBV4-1; 7 bases line up with TRBD1. V lost 0 bases, J lost 4 bases, and 3 bases stayed unmatched. The germline gives CDR1 MGHRA, CDR2 YSYEKL. The CDR3 sequence is 15 residues long. The CDR3 reads CASSQEKQGNQPQHF. CDR3 DNA sequence: TGCGCCAGCAGCCAAGAGAAACAGGGGAATCAGCCCCAGCATTTT.

This sequence joins TRBV5-1 and TRBJ2-3; 11 nucleotides line up with TRBD2. The CDR3 is 15 amino acids. Germline assignment: CDR1 SGHRS and CDR2 YFSETQ. V lost 4 bases and J lost 6; bases outside the gene matches: 7. The CDR3 region is CASSPRLAGIDTQYF. Written as DNA, the CDR3 is TGCGCCAGCAGCCCGAGACTAGCGGGAATCGATACGCAGTATTTT.

This clonotype came up a few times. This chain connects TRBV30 to TRBJ1-2; D uncertain. CDR3 size: 10 residues. CDR1 is GTSNPN, CDR2 SVGIG, per germline (reference sequence). Trimming cost V 5 bases and J 6 bases, with 7 bases left between them. The DNA for the CDR3 is TGTGCCTGGGTATCGGATGGCTACACCTTC. Residues: CAWVSDGYTF.

The V call is TRBV24-1, the J call TRBJ2-3; D possibly matches TRBD1 or TRBD2 (7 bases each). The CDR3 sequence is 15 residues long. Germline values: CDR1 KGHDR, CDR2 SFDVKD. The germline V and J ends were trimmed by 0 bases and 5 bases, with 11 bases remaining between them. As DNA, the CDR3 is TGTGCCACCAGTGATTTGCCAGGGGGGGAAGATACGCAGTATTTT. It codes for CATSDLPGGEDTQYF.

This clonotype was counted only a few times. The J gene is TRBJ2-2, the V gene TRBV4-3; 8 nucleotides match TRBD2. The CDR3 sequence is 17 residues long. CDR1 is LGHNA, CDR2 YSLEER, per germline. V lost 0 bases to trimming and J lost 5 bases; unmatched junction nucleotides: 8. CDR3 amino acids: CASSQDWDGGRTGELFF. For the CDR3, the DNA is TGCGCCAGCAGCCAAGATTGGGATGGCGGGAGGACCGGGGAGCTGTTTTTT.